This T cell receptor beta chain was identified during a study of T cell changes during pregnancy in multiple sclerosis. The protocol was immunoSEQ multiplex PCR, while the TCRdb copy is restricted to in-frame clones and leaves out a portion. This sample has tens of thousands of clones, with about nine tenths found just once. The source of this sequence is a female donor with multiple sclerosis, enrolled in a pregnancy study. The specimen was CD4+ T cells from peripheral blood mononuclear cells, collected in the third trimester of pregnancy.

The CDR3 DNA follows: TGTGCTAGTGGTTACCGGGAGACCTACGAGCAGTACTTC. It yields the protein CASGYRETYEQYF. The rearrangement uses TRBV12-5 and TRBJ2-7, with a possible D match to TRBD2 (6 bases). Germline V gene lookup returns CDR1 LGHNT and CDR2 FRNRAP. This CDR3 spans 13 amino acids. Trimming cost V 4 bases and J 2 bases, with 9 bases left between them.